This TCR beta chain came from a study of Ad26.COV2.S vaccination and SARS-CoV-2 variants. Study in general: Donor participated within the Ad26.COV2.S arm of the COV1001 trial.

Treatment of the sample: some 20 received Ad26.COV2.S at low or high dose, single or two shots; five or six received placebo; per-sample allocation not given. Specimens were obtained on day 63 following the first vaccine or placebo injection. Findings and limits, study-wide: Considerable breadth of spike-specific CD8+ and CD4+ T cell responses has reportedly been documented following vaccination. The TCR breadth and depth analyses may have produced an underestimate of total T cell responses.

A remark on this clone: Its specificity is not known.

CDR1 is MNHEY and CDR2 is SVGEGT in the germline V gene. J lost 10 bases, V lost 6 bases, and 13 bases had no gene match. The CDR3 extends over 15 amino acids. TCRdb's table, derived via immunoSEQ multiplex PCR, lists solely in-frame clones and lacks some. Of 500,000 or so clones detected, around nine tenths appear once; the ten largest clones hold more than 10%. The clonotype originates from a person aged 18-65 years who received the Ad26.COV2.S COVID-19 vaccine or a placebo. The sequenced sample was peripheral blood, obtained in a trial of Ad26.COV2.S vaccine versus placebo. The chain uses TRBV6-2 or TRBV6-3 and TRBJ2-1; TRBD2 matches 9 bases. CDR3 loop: CASSPGGGRAGEQFF. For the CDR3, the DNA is TGTGCCAGCAGCCCCGGCGGCGGGAGGGCCGGGGAGCAGTTCTTC.